The next 10 T cell receptor beta chains were all read from a single sample in a study of Graves' ophthalmopathy and Graves' hyperthyroidism. Investigators amplified TCR beta CDR3 regions from RNA transcripts. Scientists carried out first-round RT-PCR using HTBI primers and then a second-round multiplex PCR. In TCRdb, the multiplex PCR reads were re-called with MiXCR into one record per CDR3 protein. Of fewer than 650,000 distinct CDR3 sequences listed, about 20% are singletons. Sample: peripheral blood. Receptors were obtained from a young woman with stable Graves' hyperthyroidism. Some clones in this sample may be carry-over from other donors' samples.

This clonotype was seen repeatedly, ten times or more. This chain connects TRBV7-9 to TRBJ1-2; D might be TRBD1 (5 bases). CDR1 SEHNR and CDR2 FQNEAQ come from the germline V gene (reference sequence). The CDR3 is 15 amino acids. V lost 0 bases, J lost 5 bases, and 13 bases lay in between. The chain's CDR3 is CASSLAGGLPYGYTF. CDR3 DNA: TGTGCCAGCAGCTTAGCGGGGGGTCTCCCTTATGGCTACACCTTC. Variable domain in full (rest from reference TRBV7-9 and TRBJ1-2): DTGVSQNPRHKITKRGQNVTFRCDPISEHNRLYWYRQTLGQGPEFLTYFQNEAQLEKSRLLSDRFSAERPKGSFSTLEIQRTEQGDSAMYLCASSLAGGLPYGYTFGSGTRLTVV.

V gene TRBV19 combines with J gene TRBJ2-7, with 11 bases lining up with TRBD2. The CDR3 loop spans 16 amino acids. From germline, CDR1 is LNHDA and CDR2 SQIVND (reference sequence). The junction had 9 bases not matched to a gene; V was cut back by 3 bases and J by 5 bases. As DNA, the CDR3 is TGTGCCAGTAGTATCGTCGGTCTACTAGCGGGGGACGAGCAGTACTTC. It is translated as CASSIVGLLAGDEQYF.

This clonotype came up many times. As DNA, the CDR3 is TGTGCCAGCAGCTTAGTCTACGCTAGCGGTAGCTCCTACGAGCAGTACTTC. This encodes CASSLVYASGSSYEQYF. The genes are TRBV11-2 and TRBJ2-7, with 7 bases that match TRBD2. Germline CDR1 and CDR2: SGHAT and FQNNGV. Trimming took 1 base from V and 0 from J; bases not matched to a gene: 9. The CDR3 spans 17 residues. Combining the CDR3 with reference TRBV11-2 and TRBJ2-7 gives the whole variable domain EAGVAQSPRYKIIEKRQSVAFWCNPISGHATLYWYQQILGQGPKLLIQFQNNGVVDDSQLPKDRFSAERLKGVDSTLKIQPAKLEDSAVYLCASSLVYASGSSYEQYFGPGTRLTVT.

There are many counts of this clonotype. The rearrangement links TRBV28 to TRBJ2-7, with 9 bases identical to TRBD1. CDR1 is MDHEN, CDR2 SYDVKM, per germline. The V gene end was trimmed by 6 bases and the J gene end by 2 bases; junction bases not matched to a gene: 5. The CDR3 runs to 14 residues. CDR3 bases: TGTGCCAGCAGGTCCGGGACAGGGACCTACGAGCAGTACTTC. It yields the protein CASRSGTGTYEQYF.

V is TRBV30 and J is TRBJ1-2; D is undetermined. This CDR3 has 16 residues. Germline CDR1 and CDR2: GTSNPN and SVGIG (reference sequence). V lost 3 bases, J lost 8 bases, and 25 bases lay in between. CDR3 amino acids: CAWRASGRGYPTGYTF. As DNA, the CDR3 is TGTGCCTGGAGAGCCAGTGGTAGAGGTTACCCAACGGGCTACACCTTC.

The V gene is TRBV11-2, the J gene TRBJ2-7; either TRBD1 or TRBD2 may supply D (6 bases each). CDR3 length: 18 residues. Germline V gene sequence: CDR1 SGHAT, CDR2 FQNNGV. The germline V and J ends were trimmed by 1 base and 3 bases, with 22 bases remaining between them. The CDR3, as DNA: TGTGCCAGCAGCTTAGTCCGGACCGGAGTAGGGGGGTACTACGAGCAGTACTTC. Amino acid sequence: CASSLVRTGVGGYYEQYF. Supplemented by reference TRBV11-2 and TRBJ2-7, the full variable domain reads EAGVAQSPRYKIIEKRQSVAFWCNPISGHATLYWYQQILGQGPKLLIQFQNNGVVDDSQLPKDRFSAERLKGVDSTLKIQPAKLEDSAVYLCASSLVRTGVGGYYEQYFGPGTRLTVT.

This clonotype was recorded at least ten times. This chain joins TRBV6-1 and TRBJ1-2, with 9 positions matching TRBD1. This CDR3 is built from 16 residues. Germline V gene data show CDR1 as MNHNS and CDR2 as SASEGT. V lost 6 bases, J lost 1 base, and 9 bases stayed unmatched. DNA for the CDR3: TGTGCCAGCAGGTCACAGGGGGCGCGGGGTAACTATGGCTACACCTTC. Protein product: CASRSQGARGNYGYTF.

This clonotype was recorded at least ten times. The chain is built from TRBV6-1 and TRBJ1-1; tentative D call: TRBD1 (5 bases). The CDR3 length is 15 residues. V lost 6 bases and J 0 bases, leaving 14 bases between the germline ends. Looked up from germline, CDR1 is MNHNS and CDR2 is SASEGT. The CDR3 loop is CASRGLGEMNTEAFF. The DNA for the CDR3 is TGTGCCAGCAGGGGACTCGGGGAAATGAACACTGAAGCTTTCTTT.

In this sample, this clonotype turned up many times. A single base separates this from a much larger clone, so it may be a read error. The chain uses TRBV6-1 and TRBJ2-7; 8 nucleotides line up with TRBD1. The CDR3 length is 15 residues. J lost 1 base, V lost 4 bases, and 6 bases had no gene match. Germline-derived CDR1 and CDR2 are MNHNS and SASEGT. The CDR3 DNA reads TGTGCCAGCAGTGCAACCGGGACAGGATCCTACGAGCAGTACTTC. Translated: CASSATGTGSYEQYF.

This clonotype was counted ten times or more. This chain links TRBV28 with TRBJ2-7, with D perhaps matching TRBD1 (6 bases). Per the germline V gene, CDR1 is MDHEN and CDR2 is SYDVKM. The CDR3 loop spans 16 amino acids. V was clipped by 6 bases and J by 1 base, with 19 bases between them. CDR3 region: CASRWGLGQGSYEQYF. CDR3 nucleotide sequence: TGTGCCAGCAGGTGGGGTCTAGGGCAGGGGTCCTACGAGCAGTACTTC.